Shown below are 14 T cell receptor beta chains from a single sample sequenced in a study of early T cells in non-severe SARS-CoV-2 infection. TCRdb reprocessed the 5' RACE reads via MiXCR and lists one record per CDR3 protein. The profile shows roughly 100,000 distinct CDR3 sequences, around 14% of them singletons. Sequencing was carried out using whole blood. These receptors were collected from an adult who was a healthcare worker with PCR-confirmed SARS-CoV-2 infection or an uninfected control (not recorded which).

This clonotype was detected a few times. V and J are TRBV6-1 and TRBJ2-1; 8 bases are a match to TRBD2. The germline V gene encodes CDR1 MNHNS and CDR2 SASEGT. The CDR3 totals 14 residues. V gave up 4 bases and J gave up 8 bases; unmatched junction bases: 7. CDR3 coding DNA: TGTGCCAGCAGTGTGATGACTAGCGCGGATGAGCAGTTCTTC. This encodes CASSVMTSADEQFF.

Details on this clonotype: This could be a read error, since a much larger clone is one nucleotide away. The V and J genes are TRBV28 and TRBJ1-1, with TRBD1 identical over 7 bases. The CDR3 is made up of 13 amino acids. Germline CDR1 and CDR2: MDHEN and SYDVKM. With 11 bases clipped from V and 1 base from J, the junction kept 7 bases outside the gene matches. The CDR3 sequence: CAGSTGWNTEAFF. The CDR3 coding sequence is TGTGCCGGCTCGACAGGGTGGAACACTGAAGCTTTCTTT.

This clonotype was counted at least ten times. The chain employs TRBV5-6 and TRBJ2-1; no clear D. Germline CDR1 and CDR2: SGHDT and YYEEEE. The CDR3 sequence is 16 residues long. Trimming pared 0 bases from V and 2 bases from J, leaving 12 bases between. The CDR3 protein is CASSLALWPTYNEQFF. The CDR3 bases are TGTGCCAGCAGCTTGGCTCTCTGGCCAACCTACAATGAGCAGTTCTTC.

This clonotype was recorded at least ten times. The chain is built from TRBV12-3 or TRBV12-4 and TRBJ2-1, with 9 bases identical to TRBD2. This CDR3 is 15 amino acids long. The V and J ends lost 8 bases and 8 bases, in that order; junction bases with no gene match: 13. As DNA, the CDR3 is TGTGCCAGCGGGCCCGGGACTAGCCGGTCACATGAGCAGTTCTTC. Protein product: CASGPGTSRSHEQFF.

The rearrangement joins TRBV20-1 to TRBJ2-5, with D perhaps TRBD1 (5 bases). The CDR3 extends over 13 amino acids. V dropped 5 bases and J dropped 0 bases, with 10 bases sitting between them. The germline CDR1 and CDR2 sequences are DFQATT and SNEGSKA (reference sequence). CDR3 DNA: TGCAGTGCTGCTAGGGGTGACCAAGAGACCCAGTACTTC. Translation gives CSAARGDQETQYF.

J is TRBJ2-2 and V is TRBV7-9, with D hard to call. This CDR3 region has 13 residues. Trimming removed 11 bases from V and 4 bases from J, with 14 bases in between. Germline V CDR1 and CDR2: SEHNR, FQNEAQ (reference sequence). CDR3 nucleotides: TGTGCCGGCCTAGGATCGGGCACCGGGGAGCTGTTTTTT. Its protein is CAGLGSGTGELFF.

This clonotype came up many times. The chain is built from TRBV5-1 and TRBJ2-1; no definite D call. The length of the CDR3 is 16 residues. V was shortened by 2 bases and J by 5 bases, with 17 bases between the two germline ends. CDR1 and CDR2 (germline): SGHRS, YFSETQ. DNA for the CDR3: TGCGCCAGCAGCTTTTATTTGGAACCTACGGACAATGAGCAGTTCTTC. This translates into CASSFYLEPTDNEQFF.

This clonotype was detected only a few times. V usage is TRBV25-1 and J usage is TRBJ2-3; D remains ambiguous. Trimming took off 1 base at V and 4 bases at J, with 6 bases between the two ends. Germline loops: CDR1 MGHDK, CDR2 SYGVNS. This CDR3 has 13 amino acids. The DNA of the CDR3 is TGTGCCAGCAGTGAATTCTCGGCAGATACGCAGTATTTT. It is translated as CASSEFSADTQYF.

CDR3 sequence: CASSSRDSLSSGPYEQYF. The CDR3 coding sequence is TGTGCCAGCAGTTCCCGGGACAGCCTATCGTCGGGCCCATACGAGCAGTACTTC. J is TRBJ2-7 and V is TRBV27; 7 bases align to TRBD1. The CDR3 has 18 amino acids. The trim removed 4 bases at V and 4 bases at J, leaving 19 bases unmatched. Germline V gene lookup returns CDR1 MNHEY and CDR2 SMNVEV (reference sequence).

This clonotype was picked up a small number of times. The V gene is TRBV5-5, the J gene TRBJ2-7; D might be TRBD1 (6 bases). The CDR3 totals 15 residues. V shed 0 bases and J shed 5 bases, with 15 bases lying between them. Germline V gene sequence: CDR1 SGHKS, CDR2 YYEKEE (reference sequence). For the CDR3, the DNA is TGTGCCAGCAGCTTGGATGGGGGCCACATTAACGAGCAGTACTTC. Protein: CASSLDGGHINEQYF.

This clonotype was seen more than once but under ten times. The genes are TRBV28 and TRBJ1-5, with D possibly being TRBD1 (6 bases). The V gene's germline CDR1 is MDHEN and CDR2 SYDVKM. V gave up 6 bases and J gave up 7 bases, with 13 bases separating them. The CDR3 is 13 residues long. This CDR3 is CASRQGIRQPQHF. The CDR3 DNA is TGTGCCAGCAGACAGGGCATTCGGCAGCCCCAGCATTTT.

The J gene is TRBJ1-5, the V gene TRBV28; D ambiguous. Trimming removed 6 bases from V and 9 bases from J, with 12 bases in between. The CDR3 totals 12 residues. Germline V lookup: CDR1 MDHEN, CDR2 SYDVKM. The CDR3 spells CASRPTSLPQHF. The DNA for the CDR3 is TGTGCCAGCAGACCAACCTCCCTGCCCCAGCATTTT.

The chain combines TRBV19 with TRBJ2-7; 8 nucleotides agree with TRBD1. The germline CDR1 and CDR2 sequences are LNHDA and SQIVND (reference sequence). Losses at the gene ends were 3 bases for V and 3 bases for J; bases not matched to a gene: 1. The CDR3 is 13 residues long. The CDR3 region has the DNA TGTGCCAGTAGTATCGGACAGGGCTACGAGCAGTACTTC. Residues: CASSIGQGYEQYF.

This clonotype appeared many times. This chain joins TRBV4-1 and TRBJ2-6; possibly TRBD1 for D (6 bases). Germline values: CDR1 MGHRA, CDR2 YSYEKL. Trimming left V 0 bases short and J 0 bases short, with 6 bases between. The CDR3 runs 16 residues. CDR3 nucleotide sequence: TGCGCCAGCAGCCAAGAACAGGGCTCTGGGGCCAACGTCCTGACTTTC. Its protein is CASSQEQGSGANVLTF.